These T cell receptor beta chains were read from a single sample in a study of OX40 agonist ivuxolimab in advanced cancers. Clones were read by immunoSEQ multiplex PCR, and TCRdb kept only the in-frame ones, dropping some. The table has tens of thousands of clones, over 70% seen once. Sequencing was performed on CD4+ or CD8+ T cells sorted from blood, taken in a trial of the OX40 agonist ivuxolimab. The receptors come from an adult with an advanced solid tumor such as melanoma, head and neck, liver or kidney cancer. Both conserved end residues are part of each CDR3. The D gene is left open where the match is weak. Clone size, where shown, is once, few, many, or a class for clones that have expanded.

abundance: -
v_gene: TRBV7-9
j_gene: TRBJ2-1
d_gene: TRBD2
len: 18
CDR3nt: TGTGCCAGCAGCTCGGGGGGACTAGCGGGAGGGCTGGACAATGAGCAGTTCTTC
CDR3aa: CASSSGGLAGGLDNEQFF

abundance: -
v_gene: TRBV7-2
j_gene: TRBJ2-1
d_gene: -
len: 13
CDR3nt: TGTGCCAGCAGCTTACCCGGGAGCAATGAGCAGTTCTTC
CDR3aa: CASSLPGSNEQFF

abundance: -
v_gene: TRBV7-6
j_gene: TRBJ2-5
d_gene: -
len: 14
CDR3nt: TGTGCCAGCAGCTTAGGACAGTCCCAAGAGACCCAGTACTTC
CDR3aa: CASSLGQSQETQYF

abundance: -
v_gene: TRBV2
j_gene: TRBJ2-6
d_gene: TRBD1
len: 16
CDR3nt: TGTGCCAGCAGTGTAAACAGGGGCTCTGGGGCCAACGTCCTGACTTTC
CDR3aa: CASSVNRGSGANVLTF

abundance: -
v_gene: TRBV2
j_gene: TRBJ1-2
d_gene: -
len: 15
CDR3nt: TGTGCCAGCAGTGAGGAGGGTGGGGGGTGGAATGGCTACACCTTC
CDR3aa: CASSEEGGGWNGYTF

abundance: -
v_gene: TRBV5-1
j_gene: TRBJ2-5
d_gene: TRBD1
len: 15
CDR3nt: TGCGCCAGCAGCCCTGGGACAGTTTTCCAAGAGACCCAGTACTTC
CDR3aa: CASSPGTVFQETQYF

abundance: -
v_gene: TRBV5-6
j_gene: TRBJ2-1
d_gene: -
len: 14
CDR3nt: TGTGCCAGCAGCCCGGGGGTCATTTACAATGAGCAGTTCTTC
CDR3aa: CASSPGVIYNEQFF

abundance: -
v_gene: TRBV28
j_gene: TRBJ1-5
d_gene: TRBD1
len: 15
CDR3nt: TGTGCCAGCAGTTTTTCAGGGGGTCGCAATCAGCCCCAGCATTTT
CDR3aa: CASSFSGGRNQPQHF

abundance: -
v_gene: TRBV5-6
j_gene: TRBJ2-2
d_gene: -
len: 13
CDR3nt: TGTGCCAGCAGCATACGATCTCGGGGGGAGCTGTTTTTT
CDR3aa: CASSIRSRGELFF

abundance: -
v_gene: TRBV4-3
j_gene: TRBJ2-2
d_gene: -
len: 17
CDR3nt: TGCGCCAGCAGCCAAGCGCAGAGCCGAACGAACACCGGGGAGCTGTTTTTT
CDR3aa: CASSQAQSRTNTGELFF

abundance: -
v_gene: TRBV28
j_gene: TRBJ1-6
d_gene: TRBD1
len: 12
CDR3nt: TGTGCCAGCAGTGATTTAGGGGACAGGGAGACGTTT
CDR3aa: CASSDLGDRETF

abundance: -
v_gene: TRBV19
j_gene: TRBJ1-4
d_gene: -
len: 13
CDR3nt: TGTGCCAGTTCGCGGAGGGGAGATGAAAAACTGTTTTTT
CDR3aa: CASSRRGDEKLFF

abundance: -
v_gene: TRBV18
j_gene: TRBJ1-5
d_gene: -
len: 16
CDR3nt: TGTGCCAGCTCTTCCGTGTCACTTCTAGCCAATCAGCCCCAGCATTTT
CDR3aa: CASSSVSLLANQPQHF

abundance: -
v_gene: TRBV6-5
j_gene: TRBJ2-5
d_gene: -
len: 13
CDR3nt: TGTGCCAGCAAAGGACAGTTGGTAGAGACCCAGTACTTC
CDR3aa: CASKGQLVETQYF

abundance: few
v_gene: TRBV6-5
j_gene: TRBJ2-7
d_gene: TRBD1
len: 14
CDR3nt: TGTGCCAGCAGCAACGCTGGGACAGGGGGCGAGCAGTACTTC
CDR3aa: CASSNAGTGGEQYF

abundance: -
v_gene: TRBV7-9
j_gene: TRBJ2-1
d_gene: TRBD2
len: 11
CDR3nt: TGTGCCAGCAGCTCGGGGGGAGAGCAGTTCTTC
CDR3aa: CASSSGGEQFF

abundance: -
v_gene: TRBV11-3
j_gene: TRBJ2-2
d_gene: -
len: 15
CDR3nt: TGTGCCAGCAGTATGGGCACGTTGAACACCGGGGAGCTGTTTTTT
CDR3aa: CASSMGTLNTGELFF

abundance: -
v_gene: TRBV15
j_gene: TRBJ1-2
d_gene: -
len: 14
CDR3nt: TGTGCCACCAGCAGAGTTGAAGGGGAAGTTGGCTACACCTTC
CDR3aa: CATSRVEGEVGYTF

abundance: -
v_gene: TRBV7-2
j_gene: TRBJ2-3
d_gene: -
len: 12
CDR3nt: TGTGCCAGCAGCTTAGAGTCAACTACGCAGTATTTT
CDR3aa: CASSLESTTQYF

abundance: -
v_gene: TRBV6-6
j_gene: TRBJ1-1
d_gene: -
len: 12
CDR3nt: TGTGCCAGCTCTAAAAAGGGGACTGAAGCTTTCTTT
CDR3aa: CASSKKGTEAFF

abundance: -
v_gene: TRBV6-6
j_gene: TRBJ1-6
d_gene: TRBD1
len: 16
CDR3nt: TGTGCCAGCAGTTACTCGATAGGGACAGGGGATTCACCCCTCCACTTT
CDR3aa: CASSYSIGTGDSPLHF

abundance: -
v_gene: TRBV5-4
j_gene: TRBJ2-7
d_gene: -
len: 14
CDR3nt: TGTGCCAGCACTCGAGGAGGGGAGCCCTACGAGCAGTACTTC
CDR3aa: CASTRGGEPYEQYF

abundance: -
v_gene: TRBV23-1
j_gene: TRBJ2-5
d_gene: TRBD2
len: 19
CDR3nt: TGCGCCAGCAGTCAATCGTTCGGGACTAGCGGGGAGAAGAAGGAGACCCAGTACTTC
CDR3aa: CASSQSFGTSGEKKETQYF

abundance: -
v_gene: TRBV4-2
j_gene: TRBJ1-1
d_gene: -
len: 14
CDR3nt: TGTGCCAGCAGCCCCTCTGGGGGAAGCACTGAAGCTTTCTTT
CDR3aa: CASSPSGGSTEAFF

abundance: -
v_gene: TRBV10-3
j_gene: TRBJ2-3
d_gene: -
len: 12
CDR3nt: TGTGCCATCAGTGGGGGAGCCACTATTCAGTATTTT
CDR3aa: CAISGGATIQYF

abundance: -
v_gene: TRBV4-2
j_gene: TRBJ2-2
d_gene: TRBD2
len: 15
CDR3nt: TGTGCCAGCAGCTTTAGCGGGGAAAACACCGGGGAGCTGTTTTTT
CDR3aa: CASSFSGENTGELFF

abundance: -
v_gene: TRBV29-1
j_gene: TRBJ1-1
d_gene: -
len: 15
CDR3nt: TGCAGCGGAAGGCACGGCGAGGATGGGAACACTGAAGCTTTCTTT
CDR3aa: CSGRHGEDGNTEAFF

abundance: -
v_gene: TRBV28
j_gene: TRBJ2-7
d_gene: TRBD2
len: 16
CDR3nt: TGTGCCAGCAGCGCTGCCGGGACTAGCGGCTCCTACGAGCAGTACTTC
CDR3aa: CASSAAGTSGSYEQYF

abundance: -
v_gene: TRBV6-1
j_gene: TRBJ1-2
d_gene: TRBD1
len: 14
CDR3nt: TGTGCCAGCAGTCGAACAGGGGGTGTTGATGGCTACACCTTC
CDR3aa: CASSRTGGVDGYTF

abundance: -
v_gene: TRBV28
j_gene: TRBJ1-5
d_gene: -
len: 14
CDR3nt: TGTGCCAGCAGTCCGGCCTTGGGGAATCAGCCCCAGCATTTT
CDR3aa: CASSPALGNQPQHF

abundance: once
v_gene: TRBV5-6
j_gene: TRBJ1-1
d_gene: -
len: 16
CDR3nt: TGTGCCAGCAGCCCCCCCCCGGCGAGGAAGAACACTGAAGCTTTCTTT
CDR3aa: CASSPPPARKNTEAFF

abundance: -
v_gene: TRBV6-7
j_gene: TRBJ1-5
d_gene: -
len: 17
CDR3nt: TGTGCCAGCAGTTACTCGAATCCGGGGGTCTCTGATCAGCCCCAGCATTTT
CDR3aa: CASSYSNPGVSDQPQHF

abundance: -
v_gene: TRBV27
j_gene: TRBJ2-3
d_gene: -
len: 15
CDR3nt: TGTGCCAGCAGTTTAACGGTCTCCCTCACAGATACGCAGTATTTT
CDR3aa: CASSLTVSLTDTQYF

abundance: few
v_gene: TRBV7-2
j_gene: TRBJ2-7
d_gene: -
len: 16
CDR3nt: TGTGCCAGCAGCTTACTTCCTAGAGTAGTTGCGAACGAGCAGTACTTC
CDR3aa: CASSLLPRVVANEQYF

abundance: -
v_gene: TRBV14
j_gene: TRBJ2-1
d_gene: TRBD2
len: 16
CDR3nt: TGTGCCAGCAGTCATATGCCGGGACTAGCGGGAAATGAGCAGTTCTTC
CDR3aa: CASSHMPGLAGNEQFF